This T cell receptor (beta chain) was identified in a study of blood T cell repertoires in COVID-19. About the research overall: From the United States, Italy and Spain came samples of acute and convalescent COVID-19.

In the original analysis: For nucleated cells, counts were estimated from reference gene primer amplification. Libraries were prepared by immunoSEQ multiplex PCR; TCRdb keeps only in-frame clonotypes and omits some of them. The DNA gave D and trimming, while V, J and clone size come from that table. This table has about 80,000 clones, about 78% appearing once. V was clipped by 0 bases and J by 8 bases, with 16 bases between them. Germline V gene lookup returns CDR1 LNHDA and CDR2 SQIVND (reference sequence). The CDR3 sequence is 15 residues long. The clonotype was recovered from a human donor in a cohort sampled during active COVID-19. The sequenced sample consisted of peripheral blood. The chain has TRBV19 and TRBJ1-2, with a tentative D call TRBD1 (6 bases). Written as DNA, the CDR3 is TGTGCCAGTAGTATAGACTGGGGCAGGGGTATAGGCTACACCTTC. It codes for CASSIDWGRGIGYTF.